This TCR beta chain was observed in a study of T cell repertoires in cytomegalovirus infection. Study as a whole: Signatures in public TCR beta sequences pointed to both CMV infection and matching HLA type.

This clonotype has at least ten counts. Antigen: not known. Study-level points and caveats: Clonotype analysis showed dominance of the ex vivo response by HLA-C-restricted CMV-specific TCR beta clonotypes.

One entry per CDR3 protein results from TCRdb running MiXCR on the reads. Of hundreds of thousands of distinct CDR3 sequences in the sample, approximately 25% were seen once. This clonotype was sampled from a human donor in good health (CMV status not recorded). Some clones in this sample may be carry-over from other donors' samples. The sample was CD8+ T cells from PBMCs.

The CDR3 region is CASSFQDSRALVNTEAFF. The DNA for the CDR3 is TGTGCCAGCAGTTTTCAGGATAGCAGGGCCTTAGTGAACACTGAAGCTTTCTTT. The J gene is TRBJ1-1, the V gene TRBV12-3 or TRBV12-4; maybe TRBD1 (5 bases). This CDR3 is 18 amino acids long. V lost 3 bases, J lost 0 bases, and 20 bases lay in between.